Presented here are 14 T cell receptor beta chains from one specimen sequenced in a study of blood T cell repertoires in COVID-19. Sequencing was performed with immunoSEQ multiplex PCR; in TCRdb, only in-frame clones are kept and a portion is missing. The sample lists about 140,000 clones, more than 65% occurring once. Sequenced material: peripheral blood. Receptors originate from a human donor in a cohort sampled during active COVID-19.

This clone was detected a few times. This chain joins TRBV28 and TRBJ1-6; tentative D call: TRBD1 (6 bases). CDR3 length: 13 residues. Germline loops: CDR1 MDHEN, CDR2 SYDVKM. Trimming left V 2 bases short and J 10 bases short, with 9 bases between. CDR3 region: CASSLRGGSPLHF. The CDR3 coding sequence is TGTGCCAGCAGTTTACGAGGGGGATCACCCCTCCACTTT.

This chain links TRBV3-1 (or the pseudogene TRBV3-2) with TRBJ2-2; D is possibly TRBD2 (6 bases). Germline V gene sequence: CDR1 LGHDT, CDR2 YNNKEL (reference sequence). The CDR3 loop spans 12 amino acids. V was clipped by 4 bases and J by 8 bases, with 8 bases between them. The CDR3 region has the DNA TGTGCCAGCAGCCTCCGGGAGGGGGAGCTGTTTTTT. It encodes CASSLREGELFF.

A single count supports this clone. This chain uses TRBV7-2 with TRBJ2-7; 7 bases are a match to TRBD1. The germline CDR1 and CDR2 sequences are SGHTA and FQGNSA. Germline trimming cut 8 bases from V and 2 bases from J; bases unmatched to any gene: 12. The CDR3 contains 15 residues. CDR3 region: CASQDRTGYTYEQYF. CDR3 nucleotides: TGTGCCAGCCAAGATAGGACAGGCTACACCTACGAGCAGTACTTC. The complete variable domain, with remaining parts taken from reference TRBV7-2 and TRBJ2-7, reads GAGVSQSPSNKVTEKGKDVELRCDPISGHTALYWYRQSLGQGLEFLIYFQGNSAPDKSGLPSDRFSAERTGGSVSTLTIQRTQQEDSAVYLCASQDRTGYTYEQYFGPGTRLTVT.

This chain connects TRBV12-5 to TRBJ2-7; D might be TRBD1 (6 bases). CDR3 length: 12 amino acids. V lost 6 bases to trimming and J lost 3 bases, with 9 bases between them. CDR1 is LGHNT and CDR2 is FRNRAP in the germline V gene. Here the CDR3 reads CASGRDIYEQYF. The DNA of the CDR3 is TGTGCTAGTGGGAGGGACATCTACGAGCAGTACTTC.

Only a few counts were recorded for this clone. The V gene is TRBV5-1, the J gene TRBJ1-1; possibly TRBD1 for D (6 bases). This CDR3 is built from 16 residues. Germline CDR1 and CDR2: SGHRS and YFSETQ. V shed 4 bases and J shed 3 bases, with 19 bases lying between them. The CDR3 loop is CASSPGGRGFYTEAFF. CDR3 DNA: TGCGCCAGCAGCCCGGGGGGGCGGGGTTTTTACACTGAAGCTTTCTTT.

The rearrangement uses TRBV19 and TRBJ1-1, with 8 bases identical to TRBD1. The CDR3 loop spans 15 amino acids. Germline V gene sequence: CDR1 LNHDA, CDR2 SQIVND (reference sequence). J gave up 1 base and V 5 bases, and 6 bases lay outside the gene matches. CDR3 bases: TGTGCCAGTAGTGCCCGACAGGGGTCGAACACTGAAGCTTTCTTT. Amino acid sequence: CASSARQGSNTEAFF.

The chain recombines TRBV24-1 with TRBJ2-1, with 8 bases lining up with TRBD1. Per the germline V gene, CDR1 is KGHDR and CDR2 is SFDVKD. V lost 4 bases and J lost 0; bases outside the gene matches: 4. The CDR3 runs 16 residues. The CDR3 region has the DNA TGTGCCACCAGTGACCAGGGACAGGACTCCTACAATGAGCAGTTCTTC. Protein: CATSDQGQDSYNEQFF.

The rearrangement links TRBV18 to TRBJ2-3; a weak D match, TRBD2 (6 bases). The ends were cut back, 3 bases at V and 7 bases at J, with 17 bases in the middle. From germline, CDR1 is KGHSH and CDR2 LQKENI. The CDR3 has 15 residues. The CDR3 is CASSPPNRAGNTQYF. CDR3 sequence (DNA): TGTGCCAGCTCACCCCCCAACCGGGCGGGAAATACGCAGTATTTT.

This CDR3 reads CASSPNVIKNTEAFF. Here the CDR3 DNA reads TGCGCCAGCAGCCCTAATGTGATAAAGAACACTGAAGCTTTCTTT. V and J are TRBV5-1 and TRBJ1-1; D is unclear. Trimming left V 4 bases short and J 1 base short, with 14 bases between. The CDR3 covers 15 residues. Germline lookup yields CDR1 SGHRS and CDR2 YFSETQ.

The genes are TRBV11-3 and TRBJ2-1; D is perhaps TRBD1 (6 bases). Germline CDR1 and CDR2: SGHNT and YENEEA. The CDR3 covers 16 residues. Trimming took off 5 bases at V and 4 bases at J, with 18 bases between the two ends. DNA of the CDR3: TGTGCCAGCAGCCGACAGGCTGGGGAGATGTACAATGAGCAGTTCTTC. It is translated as CASSRQAGEMYNEQFF.

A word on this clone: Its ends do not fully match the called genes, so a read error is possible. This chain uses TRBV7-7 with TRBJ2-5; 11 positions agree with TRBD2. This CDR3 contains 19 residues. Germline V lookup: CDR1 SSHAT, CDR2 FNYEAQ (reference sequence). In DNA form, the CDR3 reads TGTGCTAGCAGCTTAGGAATACTAGCGGGGGCCGAGTACCAAGAGACCCAGTACTTC. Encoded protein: CASSLGILAGAEYQETQYF. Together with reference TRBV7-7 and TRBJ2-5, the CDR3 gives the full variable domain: GAGVSQSPRYKVTKRGQDVTLRCDPISSHATLYWYQQALGQGPEFLTYFNYEAQPDKSGLPSDRFSAERPEGSISTLTIQRTEQRDSAMYRCASSLGILAGAEYQETQYFGPGTRLLVL.

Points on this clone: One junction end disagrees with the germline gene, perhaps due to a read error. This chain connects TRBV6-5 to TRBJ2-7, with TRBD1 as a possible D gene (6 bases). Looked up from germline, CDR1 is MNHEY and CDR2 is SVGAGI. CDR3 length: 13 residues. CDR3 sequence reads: CASSPGQPYVQYF. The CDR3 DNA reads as TGTGCCAGCAGTCCTGGACAGCCCTACGTGCAGTACTTC.

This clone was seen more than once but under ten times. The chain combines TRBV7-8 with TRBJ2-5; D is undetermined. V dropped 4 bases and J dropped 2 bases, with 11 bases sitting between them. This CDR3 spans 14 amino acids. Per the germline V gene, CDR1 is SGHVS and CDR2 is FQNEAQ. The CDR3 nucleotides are TGTGCCAGCAGCTCCCGAGGTTTTCAAGAGACCCAGTACTTC. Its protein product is CASSSRGFQETQYF.

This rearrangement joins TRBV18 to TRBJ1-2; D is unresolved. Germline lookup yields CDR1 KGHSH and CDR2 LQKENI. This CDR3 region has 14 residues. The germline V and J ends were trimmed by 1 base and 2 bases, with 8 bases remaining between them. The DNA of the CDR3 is TGTGCCAGCTCACCACGGGCCAAAAACTATGGCTACACCTTC. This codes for CASSPRAKNYGYTF.